This is a list of T cell receptor beta chains from one sample in a study of blood T cell repertoires in COVID-19. The protocol was immunoSEQ multiplex PCR, while the TCRdb copy is restricted to in-frame clones and leaves out a portion. The sample shows approximately 280,000 clones, about 81% of them seen only once. Material: peripheral blood. The receptors were gathered from a human donor with COVID-19, enrolled during active disease. The donor label of this sample is uncertain. Both conserved end residues are part of each CDR3. The D gene is left open where the match is weak. Clone size, where shown, is once, few, many, or a class for clones that have expanded.

>TRBV5-1|TRBJ2-7|TRBD1|NA
CASSLGTGVREQYF
TGCGCCAGCAGCTTGGGGACAGGGGTACGCGAGCAGTACTTC
>TRBV4-2|TRBJ1-2|TRBD1|NA
CASSQRGGENYGYTF
TGTGCCAGCAGCCAACGAGGGGGCGAGAACTATGGCTACACCTTC
>TRBV28|TRBJ2-7|TRBD1|NA
CASSLGQTYEQYF
TGTGCCAGCAGTTTGGGACAGACCTACGAGCAGTACTTC
>TRBV6-5|TRBJ1-4|TRBD1|once
CASRSTGGEEKLFF
TGTGCCAGCAGATCGACAGGGGGTGAAGAAAAACTGTTTTTT
>TRBV28|TRBJ1-2|TRBD1|NA
CASRTNRDRGGYTF
TGTGCCAGCAGAACGAACCGGGACAGAGGAGGATACACCTTC
>TRBV28|TRBJ1-2|TRBD1|NA
CASSAGTAAGYTF
TGTGCCAGCAGTGCAGGGACAGCGGCTGGCTACACCTTC
>TRBV27|TRBJ1-6|TRBD1|NA
CASRSSADRGPNSPLHF
TGTGCCAGCAGAAGCTCCGCCGACAGGGGACCGAATTCACCCCTCCACTTT
>TRBV3-1/TRBV3-2|TRBJ2-1|NA|NA
CASSRLVNEQFF
TGTGCCAGCAGCCGACTAGTCAATGAGCAGTTCTTC
>TRBV28|TRBJ2-3|NA|NA
CASSLRVRQKNGEGDTQYF
TGTGCCAGCAGTTTACGGGTTCGGCAAAAGAACGGAGAGGGAGATACGCAGTATTTT
>TRBV6-4|TRBJ1-1|NA|NA
CASSLYKNTEAFF
TGTGCCAGCAGCCTCTATAAGAACACTGAAGCTTTCTTT
>TRBV5-1|TRBJ1-1|NA|NA
CASSLGEILNTEAFF
TGCGCCAGCAGCTTGGGGGAGATCTTGAACACTGAAGCTTTCTTT
>TRBV7-3|TRBJ2-7|NA|NA
CASSITGGDYEQYF
TGTGCCAGCAGCATCACCGGAGGGGACTACGAGCAGTACTTC
>TRBV28|TRBJ1-1|NA|once
CASSLWFGGNTEAFF
TGTGCCAGCAGTTTATGGTTCGGGGGTAACACTGAAGCTTTCTTT
>TRBV6-2/TRBV6-3|TRBJ2-3|TRBD2|NA
CASSLPTSGTSGRITDTQYF
TGTGCCAGCAGCTTACCTACCTCCGGGACTAGCGGGAGGATCACAGATACGCAGTATTTT
>TRBV28|TRBJ2-5|NA|NA
CASSLGGANQETQYF
TGTGCCAGCAGTTTAGGGGGGGCCAACCAAGAGACCCAGTACTTC
>TRBV27|TRBJ2-7|TRBD2|once
CASSSIAGTSYEQYF
TGTGCCAGCAGTTCTATAGCGGGAACCTCCTACGAGCAGTACTTC
>TRBV2|TRBJ1-3|NA|NA
CASSMSSGNTIYF
TGTGCCAGTTCTATGAGCTCTGGAAACACCATATATTTT
>TRBV5-1|TRBJ2-7|NA|NA
CASSLTHGSPEGYEQYF
TGCGCCAGCAGCTTAACACACGGTTCGCCCGAGGGCTACGAGCAGTACTTC
>TRBV19|TRBJ2-6|NA|NA
CASSIEDTFSSSSGANVLTF
TGTGCCAGTAGTATAGAGGACACTTTTTCTTCGAGCTCTGGGGCCAACGTCCTGACTTTC
>TRBV15|TRBJ1-6|TRBD1|NA
CATSGDRLDNSPLHF
TGTGCCACCAGTGGGGACAGGTTAGATAATTCACCCCTCCACTTT
>TRBV2|TRBJ2-5|TRBD1|once
CASSASTTGETQYF
TGTGCCAGCAGTGCGTCCACGACAGGGGAGACCCAGTACTTC
>TRBV5-1|TRBJ1-2|NA|once
CASSFGGTYGYTF
TGCGCCAGCAGCTTCGGGGGAACCTATGGCTACACCTTC
>TRBV2|TRBJ2-5|TRBD2|NA
CASSEGAVPAGKETQYF
TGTGCCAGCAGTGAAGGGGCTGTCCCAGCGGGAAAGGAGACCCAGTACTTC